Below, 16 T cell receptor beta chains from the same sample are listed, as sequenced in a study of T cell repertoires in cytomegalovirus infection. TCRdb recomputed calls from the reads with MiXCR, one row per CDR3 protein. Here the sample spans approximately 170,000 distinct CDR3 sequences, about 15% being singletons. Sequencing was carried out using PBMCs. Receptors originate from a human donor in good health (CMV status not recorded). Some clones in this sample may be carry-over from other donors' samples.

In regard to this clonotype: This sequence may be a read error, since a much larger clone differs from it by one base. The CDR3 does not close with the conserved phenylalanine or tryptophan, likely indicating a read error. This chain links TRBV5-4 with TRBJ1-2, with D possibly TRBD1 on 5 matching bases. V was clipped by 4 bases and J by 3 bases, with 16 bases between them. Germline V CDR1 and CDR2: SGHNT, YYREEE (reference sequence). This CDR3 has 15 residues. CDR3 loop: CASSPAGQRDYGYTV. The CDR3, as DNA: TGTGCCAGCAGCCCCGCAGGGCAGAGGGACTATGGCTACACCGTC.

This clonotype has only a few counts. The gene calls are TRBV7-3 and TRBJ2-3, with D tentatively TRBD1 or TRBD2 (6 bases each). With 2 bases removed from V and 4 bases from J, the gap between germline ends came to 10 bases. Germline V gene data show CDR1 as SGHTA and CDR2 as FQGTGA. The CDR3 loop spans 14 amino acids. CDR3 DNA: TGTGCCAGCAGCTTATGGGGGGCAGCAGATACGCAGTATTTT. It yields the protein CASSLWGAADTQYF.

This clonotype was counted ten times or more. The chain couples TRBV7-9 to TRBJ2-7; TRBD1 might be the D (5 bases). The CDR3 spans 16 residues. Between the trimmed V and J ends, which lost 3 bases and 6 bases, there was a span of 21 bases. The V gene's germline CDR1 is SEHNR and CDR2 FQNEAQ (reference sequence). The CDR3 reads CASSFLLDPLGPEQYF. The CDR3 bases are TGTGCCAGCAGCTTCCTATTAGACCCTCTGGGGCCCGAGCAGTACTTC.

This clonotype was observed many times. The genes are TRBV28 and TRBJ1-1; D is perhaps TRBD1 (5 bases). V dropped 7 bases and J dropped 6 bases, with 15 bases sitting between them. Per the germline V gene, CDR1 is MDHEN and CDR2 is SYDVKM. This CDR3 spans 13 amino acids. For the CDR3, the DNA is TGTGCCAGCATTCTTCAGGGTAACCCTGAAGCTTTCTTT. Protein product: CASILQGNPEAFF.

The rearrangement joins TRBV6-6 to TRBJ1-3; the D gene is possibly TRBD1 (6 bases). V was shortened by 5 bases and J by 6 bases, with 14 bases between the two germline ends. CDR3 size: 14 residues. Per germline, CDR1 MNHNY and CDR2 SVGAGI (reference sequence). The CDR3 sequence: CASSRQELANTIYF. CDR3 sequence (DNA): TGTGCCAGCAGTCGACAGGAGCTTGCAAACACCATATATTTT.

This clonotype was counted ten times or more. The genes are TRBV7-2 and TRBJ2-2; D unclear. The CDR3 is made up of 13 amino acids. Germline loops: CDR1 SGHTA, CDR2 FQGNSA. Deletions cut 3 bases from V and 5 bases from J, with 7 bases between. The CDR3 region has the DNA TGTGCCAGCAGCTTTCGGCAAACCGGGGAGCTGTTTTTT. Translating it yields CASSFRQTGELFF.

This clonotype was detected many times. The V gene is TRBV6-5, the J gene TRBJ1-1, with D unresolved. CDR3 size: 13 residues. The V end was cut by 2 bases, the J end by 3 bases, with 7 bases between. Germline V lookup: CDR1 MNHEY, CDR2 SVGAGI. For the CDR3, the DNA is TGTGCCAGCAGTTACAGGGAGCACACTGAAGCTTTCTTT. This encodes CASSYREHTEAFF.

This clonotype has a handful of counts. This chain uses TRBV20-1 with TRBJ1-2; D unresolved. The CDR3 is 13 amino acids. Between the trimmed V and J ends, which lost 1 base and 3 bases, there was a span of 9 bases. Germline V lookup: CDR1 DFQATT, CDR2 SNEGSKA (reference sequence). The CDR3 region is CSARGQEHYGYTF. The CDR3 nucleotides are TGCAGTGCTAGAGGGCAGGAGCACTATGGCTACACCTTC.

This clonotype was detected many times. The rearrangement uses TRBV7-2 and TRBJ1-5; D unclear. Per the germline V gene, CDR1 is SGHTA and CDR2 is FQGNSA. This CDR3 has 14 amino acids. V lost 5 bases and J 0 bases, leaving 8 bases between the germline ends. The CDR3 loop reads CASSKWGSNQPQHF. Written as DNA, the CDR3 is TGTGCCAGCAGCAAATGGGGTAGCAATCAGCCCCAGCATTTT.

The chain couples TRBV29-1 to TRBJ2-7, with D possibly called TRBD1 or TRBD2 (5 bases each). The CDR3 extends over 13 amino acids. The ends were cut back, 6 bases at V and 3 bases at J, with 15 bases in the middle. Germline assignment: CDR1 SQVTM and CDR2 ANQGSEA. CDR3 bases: TGCAGCGTAGATACCGGGACGAACTACGAGCAGTACTTC. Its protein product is CSVDTGTNYEQYF.

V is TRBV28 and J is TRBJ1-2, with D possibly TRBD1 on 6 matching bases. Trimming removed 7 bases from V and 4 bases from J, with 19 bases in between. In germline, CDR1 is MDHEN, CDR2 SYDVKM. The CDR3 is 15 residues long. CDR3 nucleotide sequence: TGTGCCAGCAAAATCAGGGGCGAGCTAGGCTATGGCTACACCTTC. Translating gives CASKIRGELGYGYTF.

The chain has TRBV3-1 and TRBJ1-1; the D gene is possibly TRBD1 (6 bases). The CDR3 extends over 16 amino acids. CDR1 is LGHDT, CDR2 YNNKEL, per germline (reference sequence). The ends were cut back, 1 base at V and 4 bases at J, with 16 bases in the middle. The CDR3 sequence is CASSQVALGASTEAFF. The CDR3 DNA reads TGTGCCAGCAGCCAAGTTGCGCTGGGGGCCAGCACTGAAGCTTTCTTT.

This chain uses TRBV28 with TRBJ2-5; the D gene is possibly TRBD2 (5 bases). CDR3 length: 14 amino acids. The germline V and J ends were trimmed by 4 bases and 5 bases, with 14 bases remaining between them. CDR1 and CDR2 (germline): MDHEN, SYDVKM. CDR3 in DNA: TGTGCCAGCAGTTACCCCGGGAACGAGGAGACCCAGTACTTC. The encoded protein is CASSYPGNEETQYF.

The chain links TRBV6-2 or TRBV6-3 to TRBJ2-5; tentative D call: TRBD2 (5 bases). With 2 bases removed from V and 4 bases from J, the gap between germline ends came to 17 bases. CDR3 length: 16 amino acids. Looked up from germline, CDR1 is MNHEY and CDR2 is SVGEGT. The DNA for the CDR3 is TGTGCCAGCAGTTACCTATGGTCCCCGGGGAGAGAGACCCAGTACTTC. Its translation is CASSYLWSPGRETQYF.

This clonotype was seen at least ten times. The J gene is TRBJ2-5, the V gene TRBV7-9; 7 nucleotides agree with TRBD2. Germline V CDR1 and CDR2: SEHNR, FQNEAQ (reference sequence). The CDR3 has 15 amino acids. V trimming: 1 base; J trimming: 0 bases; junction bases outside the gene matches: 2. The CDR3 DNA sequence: TGTGCCAGCAGCTTAGAAGCGGGGTACCAAGAGACCCAGTACTTC. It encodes CASSLEAGYQETQYF.

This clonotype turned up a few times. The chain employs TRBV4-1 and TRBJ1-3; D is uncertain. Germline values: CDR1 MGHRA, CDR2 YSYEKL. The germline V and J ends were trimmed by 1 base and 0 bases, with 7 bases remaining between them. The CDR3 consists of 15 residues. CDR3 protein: CASSQGQLSGNTIYF. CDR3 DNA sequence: TGCGCCAGCAGCCAAGGGCAGCTCTCTGGAAACACCATATATTTT.